These T cell receptor beta chains were read from a single sample in a study of T cells after yellow fever vaccination. Each CDR3 protein gets one entry after TCRdb re-called the 5' RACE reads with MiXCR. The table lists 300,000 to 400,000 distinct CDR3 sequences, roughly 4% of them singletons, with 20% to 30% in the top ten. The specimen comprised PBMCs, sampled 5 days after the yellow fever booster vaccination. The receptors were gathered from a man aged 18 to 29 who received the YFV17D yellow fever vaccine. The CDR3 runs from the conserved cysteine through the conserved F or W. A D gene is named only where the DNA matches it firmly. Expanded clones get a size class; other rows say once, few or many, or leave the size out.

clone_size: few; cdr3_length: 14; v_call: TRBV5-6; d_call: -; j_call: TRBJ1-6; cdr3_aa: CASSSGLGNSPLHF; cdr3_nt: TGTGCCAGCAGCTCGGGACTAGGGAACTCACCCCTCCACTTT
clone_size: -; cdr3_length: 15; v_call: TRBV25-1; d_call: -; j_call: TRBJ1-6; cdr3_aa: CASSVGAGVNSPLHF; cdr3_nt: TGTGCCAGCAGTGTGGGGGCTGGAGTTAATTCACCCCTCCACTTT
clone_size: -; cdr3_length: 15; v_call: TRBV9; d_call: -; j_call: TRBJ2-5; cdr3_aa: CASSVAVGRGETQYF; cdr3_nt: TGTGCCAGCAGCGTAGCTGTGGGGCGCGGGGAGACCCAGTACTTC
clone_size: -; cdr3_length: 17; v_call: TRBV5-1; d_call: -; j_call: TRBJ2-6; cdr3_aa: CASTGAAALSGANVLTF; cdr3_nt: TGCGCTAGCACGGGGGCAGCCGCTCTCTCTGGGGCCAACGTCCTGACTTTC
clone_size: few; cdr3_length: 12; v_call: TRBV28; d_call: -; j_call: TRBJ1-5; cdr3_aa: CASRDLYQPQHF; cdr3_nt: TGTGCCAGCAGGGACCTTTATCAGCCCCAGCATTTT
clone_size: many; cdr3_length: 14; v_call: TRBV27; d_call: TRBD1; j_call: TRBJ2-1; cdr3_aa: CASSFGQGLNEQFF; cdr3_nt: TGTGCCAGCAGTTTTGGACAGGGCCTCAATGAGCAGTTCTTC
clone_size: -; cdr3_length: 16; v_call: TRBV5-5; d_call: TRBD1; j_call: TRBJ1-2; cdr3_aa: CASSRWRTGEGYGYTF; cdr3_nt: TGTGCCAGCAGCCGATGGAGAACAGGGGAAGGCTATGGCTACACCTTC
clone_size: -; cdr3_length: 16; v_call: TRBV6-2/TRBV6-3; d_call: -; j_call: TRBJ2-3; cdr3_aa: CASSYEVGGGTDTQYF; cdr3_nt: TGTGCCAGCAGTTACGAGGTCGGCGGGGGCACAGATACGCAGTATTTT
clone_size: few; cdr3_length: 15; v_call: TRBV6-2/TRBV6-3; d_call: TRBD1; j_call: TRBJ2-5; cdr3_aa: CASSQQTGYQETQYF; cdr3_nt: TGTGCCAGCAGTCAGCAGACAGGGTACCAAGAGACCCAGTACTTC
clone_size: many; cdr3_length: 17; v_call: TRBV7-8; d_call: -; j_call: TRBJ2-2; cdr3_aa: CASSFPIAAANTGELFF; cdr3_nt: TGTGCCAGCAGCTTCCCTATCGCCGCTGCGAACACCGGGGAGCTGTTTTTT
clone_size: many; cdr3_length: 16; v_call: TRBV4-2; d_call: -; j_call: TRBJ2-4; cdr3_aa: CASSQDAPLAKNIQYF; cdr3_nt: TGTGCCAGCAGCCAAGATGCCCCCCTGGCCAAAAACATTCAGTACTTC
clone_size: many; cdr3_length: 13; v_call: TRBV29-1; d_call: TRBD1; j_call: TRBJ2-2; cdr3_aa: CSVGQGSTGELFF; cdr3_nt: TGCAGCGTGGGACAGGGTTCAACCGGGGAGCTGTTTTTT
clone_size: few; cdr3_length: 14; v_call: TRBV5-1; d_call: -; j_call: TRBJ1-2; cdr3_aa: CASSLAGPRYGYTF; cdr3_nt: TGCGCCAGCAGCTTGGCCGGACCGCGCTATGGCTACACCTTC